This TCR beta chain emerged from a study of T cells in Graves' hyperthyroidism and ophthalmopathy. Findings of the study overall: The model predicted ophthalmopathy a median approximately six months before onset. Stable hyperthyroidism and ophthalmopathy were separated using 13 V-J signatures.

Researchers amplified the TCR beta CDR3 regions from RNA transcripts. Primed by the HTBI set, a first-round RT-PCR was run on the TCR CDR3. Using its own MiXCR run on the multiplex PCR reads, TCRdb lists one record per CDR3 protein. The sample contains about 560,000 distinct CDR3 sequences, over 15% of which appear only once. This clonotype has at least ten counts. Its target is unknown. Germline V gene data show CDR1 as DFQATT and CDR2 as SNEGSKA (reference sequence). The CDR3 covers 11 residues. The chain links TRBV20-1 to TRBJ1-1; D not resolved. This receptor was obtained from a woman younger than 30 with Graves' hyperthyroidism. Sequenced sample: blood. The CDR3: CRGRFGTEAFF. Written as DNA, the CDR3 is TGCAGAGGACGGTTTGGGACTGAAGCTTTCTTT.